This entry lists 8 T cell receptor beta chains sequenced from one sample in a study of a mutant IDH1 vaccine in newly diagnosed glioma. Time point given: week 5, during vaccination. Doses consisted of 300 ug of mutant IDH1 20-mer peptide each, paired with topical imiquimod. The repertoire was sequenced with immunoSEQ multiplex PCR; TCRdb's copy has only in-frame clones and lacks some. The top ten clones hold about 3.4% of a sample with roughly 51,000 clones, about 81% of them seen once. No antigens are known for them. The sample was PBMCs, taken from a glioma patient whose treatment included an IDH1 peptide vaccine. The receptors were sampled from a man in his thirties or forties with glioma.

The chain combines TRBV12-5 with TRBJ2-7, with TRBD1 matching 8 bases. This CDR3 has 15 residues. Per the germline V gene, CDR1 is LGHNT and CDR2 is FRNRAP. Germline trimming cut 1 base from V and 5 bases from J; bases unmatched to any gene: 7. CDR3: CASGLAQGALNEQYF. DNA for the CDR3: TGTGCTAGTGGTTTGGCGCAGGGGGCTTTAAACGAGCAGTACTTC.

The J gene is TRBJ1-5, the V gene TRBV5-8, with D possibly TRBD1 on 5 matching bases. Germline CDR1 reads SGHTS; CDR2 reads YDEGEE. This CDR3 region has 16 residues. Trimming took off 4 bases at V and 3 bases at J, with 17 bases between the two ends. CDR3 sequence: CASSANKGTYNQPQHF. CDR3 nucleotide sequence: TGTGCCAGCAGCGCTAATAAAGGGACGTACAATCAGCCCCAGCATTTT.

The chain recombines TRBV7-2 with TRBJ2-5; no clear D gene. The CDR3 runs to 14 residues. The germline V and J ends were trimmed by 0 bases and 5 bases, with 10 bases remaining between them. Germline-derived CDR1 and CDR2 are SGHTA and FQGNSA. CDR3 sequence (DNA): TGTGCCAGCAGCTTAGCGGGGTTCCGGGAGACCCAGTACTTC. It codes for CASSLAGFRETQYF.

The V and J genes are TRBV5-4 and TRBJ2-7; D not resolved. V lost 2 bases, J lost 5 bases, and 17 bases lay in between. CDR3 length: 15 amino acids. Germline V gene sequence: CDR1 SGHNT, CDR2 YYREEE (reference sequence). CDR3 DNA: TGTGCCAGCAGCTTAACAAGCACATCCCGAGACGAGCAGTACTTC. Its translation: CASSLTSTSRDEQYF.

The chain couples TRBV10-3 to TRBJ1-1; D not resolved. The V and J ends lost 3 bases and 2 bases respectively, with 10 bases between them. In germline, CDR1 is ENHRY, CDR2 SYGVKD. The CDR3 length is 14 residues. CDR3: CAISEGGRNTEAFF. DNA for the CDR3: TGTGCCATCAGTGAAGGCGGAAGAAACACTGAAGCTTTCTTT.

The J gene is TRBJ1-4, the V gene TRBV4-1, with D maybe TRBD1 (6 bases). Trimming pared 0 bases from V and 3 bases from J, leaving 11 bases between. The CDR3 is made up of 16 amino acids. From germline, CDR1 is MGHRA and CDR2 YSYEKL. CDR3 sequence: CASSQDRGLANEKLFF. The CDR3, as DNA: TGCGCCAGCAGCCAAGATAGGGGGTTAGCTAATGAAAAACTGTTTTTT.

In regard to this clone: The junction shows a germline mismatch at one end, possibly a read error. V usage is TRBV4-3 and J usage is TRBJ2-6; D call uncertain. In germline, CDR1 is LGHNA, CDR2 YSLEER. The CDR3 spans 18 residues. The CDR3 sequence is CASSTSEGRQSRANVPTF. The CDR3 DNA reads as TGCGCCAGCAGCACCAGTGAAGGACGTCAAAGTCGGGCCAACGTCCCGACTTTC.

This chain joins TRBV27 and TRBJ1-6; 7 bases match TRBD1. V lost 7 bases and J lost 4; bases outside the gene matches: 13. The germline V gene encodes CDR1 MNHEY and CDR2 SMNVEV (reference sequence). The CDR3 runs to 17 residues. The CDR3 bases are TGTGCCAGCACTCAATCCACAGGGGCGATTTATAATTCACCCCTCCACTTT. Translated, it gives CASTQSTGAIYNSPLHF.